The 20 T cell receptor beta chains below come from one sample, sequenced in a study of cytomegalovirus exposure and HLA in healthy donors. The PCR ran on 60 Vbeta and 13 Jbeta primers. Sequencing used immunoSEQ multiplex PCR; TCRdb keeps in-frame clones, though not all of them. The table lists some 170,000 clones, roughly 76% of them singletons. The specimen was PBMCs. The receptors come from a woman aged 50 to 60 in good health and CMV-seronegative.

The chain uses TRBV9 and TRBJ2-2, with TRBD2 identical over 12 bases. Germline CDR1 SGDLS, CDR2 YYNGEE. CDR3 length equals 24 residues. J lost 0 bases, V lost 3 bases, and 24 bases had no gene match. CDR3 coding DNA: TGTGCCAGCAGCGCACCCCCCAGAAGAGGGACTAGCGGGCCTTTTTTCGCGAACACCGGGGAGCTGTTTTTT. This translates into CASSAPPRRGTSGPFFANTGELFF.

The chain uses TRBV7-2 and TRBJ2-5; 8 nucleotides line up with TRBD1. The DNA end favors TRBJ2-7, so the J call may be wrong. Germline V lookup: CDR1 SGHTA, CDR2 FQGNSA. CDR3 size: 14 residues. The CDR3 sequence is CASSSRTGRDEQYF. DNA of the CDR3: TGTGCCAGCAGCTCAAGGACAGGGCGGGACGAGCAGTACTTC.

The chain has TRBV7-2 and TRBJ2-3, with 13 bases lining up with TRBD2. The CDR3 has 17 residues. CDR1 SGHTA and CDR2 FQGNSA come from the germline V gene. The trim removed 2 bases at V and 6 bases at J, leaving 8 bases unmatched. The CDR3: CASSLNPGLAGTDTQYF. CDR3 DNA: TGTGCCAGCAGCTTAAACCCGGGACTAGCGGGAACGGATACGCAGTATTTT. Using reference TRBV7-2 and TRBJ2-3 for the parts outside the CDR3, the full variable domain is GAGVSQSPSNKVTEKGKDVELRCDPISGHTALYWYRQSLGQGLEFLIYFQGNSAPDKSGLPSDRFSAERTGGSVSTLTIQRTQQEDSAVYLCASSLNPGLAGTDTQYFGPGTRLTVL.

V gene TRBV27 combines with J gene TRBJ2-7; 10 nucleotides line up with TRBD2. CDR1 is MNHEY and CDR2 is SMNVEV in the germline V gene (reference sequence). The V gene end was trimmed by 2 bases and the J gene end by 3 bases; junction bases not matched to a gene: 1. The CDR3 sequence is 14 residues long. The DNA for the CDR3 is TGTGCCAGCAGTTTAGCTAGCGGGAGCTACGAGCAGTACTTC. It encodes CASSLASGSYEQYF.

This clone turned up a few times. V and J are TRBV19 and TRBJ1-6; no clear D. V was trimmed by 5 bases and J by 7 bases, leaving 9 bases between them. The V gene's germline CDR1 is LNHDA and CDR2 SQIVND (reference sequence). The CDR3 has 13 amino acids. CDR3 coding DNA: TGTGCCAGTAGTCCGGGGTCAAATTCACCCCTCCACTTT. Its protein is CASSPGSNSPLHF.

The sample holds a few counts of this clone. The chain employs TRBV7-8 and TRBJ2-4, with D possibly TRBD2 on 5 matching bases. The CDR3 sequence is 15 residues long. V was cut by 8 bases and J by 2 bases, with 16 bases left in between. The germline V gene has CDR1 SGHVS and CDR2 FQNEAQ. CDR3 protein: CASSLWGETKNIQYF. The CDR3 nucleotides are TGTGCCAGCTCCCTTTGGGGAGAGACCAAAAACATTCAGTACTTC.

CDR3 in DNA: TGTGCCAGCATACAGGGGTCTCCTGAAGCTTTCTTT. This encodes CASIQGSPEAFF. This chain joins TRBV6-6 and TRBJ1-1; 7 bases line up with TRBD1. The ends lost 7 bases at V and 6 bases at J; junction bases unmatched: 5. The CDR3 loop spans 12 amino acids. Germline V CDR1 and CDR2: MNHNY, SVGAGI (reference sequence).

This sequence joins TRBV29-1 and TRBJ2-1; 9 bases align to TRBD2. The CDR3 runs to 13 residues. V was pared by 7 bases and J by 9 bases, with 10 bases of the junction left unmatched. Looked up from germline, CDR1 is SQVTM and CDR2 is ANQGSEA. This CDR3 reads CSGAGLASSEQFF. The CDR3 nucleotides read TGCAGCGGTGCGGGACTAGCATCATCTGAGCAGTTCTTC.

This clone showed up just once. The gene calls are TRBV4-3 and TRBJ1-6; TRBD1 aligns across 7 bases. Germline V gives CDR1 LGHNA, CDR2 YSLEER. After removal of 5 bases from V and 1 base from J, the junction contained 5 bases not matched to a gene. The CDR3 is 16 amino acids. CDR3 in amino acids: CASSEQGKSYNSPLHF. The CDR3, as DNA: TGCGCCAGCAGCGAACAGGGGAAGTCCTATAATTCACCCCTCCACTTT.

The chain uses TRBV9 and TRBJ2-5; 12 bases align to TRBD1. The CDR3 extends over 15 amino acids. Trimming at V came to 2 bases and at J to 5 bases, leaving 4 bases not matched to a gene. Germline CDR1 SGDLS, CDR2 YYNGEE. The CDR3 coding sequence is TGTGCCAGCAGCGTCGGGACAGGGGGCGTTGAGACCCAGTACTTC. Its protein product is CASSVGTGGVETQYF.

CDR3 in DNA: TGTGCCAGCAGCTTTCAGGTCAACTCTGGAAACACCATATATTTT. It specifies CASSFQVNSGNTIYF. This chain links TRBV7-2 with TRBJ1-3; D unclear. With 3 bases removed from V and 0 bases from J, the gap between germline ends came to 9 bases. The CDR3 loop spans 15 amino acids. The germline CDR1 and CDR2 sequences are SGHTA and FQGNSA. The entire variable domain, with the rest obtained from reference TRBV7-2 and TRBJ1-3, is as follows: GAGVSQSPSNKVTEKGKDVELRCDPISGHTALYWYRQSLGQGLEFLIYFQGNSAPDKSGLPSDRFSAERTGGSVSTLTIQRTQQEDSAVYLCASSFQVNSGNTIYFGEGSWLTVV.

The rearrangement links TRBV27 to TRBJ2-1, with 9 bases that match TRBD1. With 5 bases clipped from V and 9 bases from J, the junction kept 8 bases outside the gene matches. Germline CDR1 is MNHEY and CDR2 is SMNVEV (reference sequence). The CDR3 runs 14 residues. The CDR3: CASSTRTGAFEQFF. In nucleotides, the CDR3 is TGTGCCAGCAGTACACGGACAGGGGCTTTTGAGCAGTTCTTC.

J is TRBJ2-3 and V is TRBV7-9, with a tentative D call TRBD2 (5 bases). From germline, CDR1 is SEHNR and CDR2 FQNEAQ (reference sequence). Trimming pared 4 bases from V and 2 bases from J, leaving 13 bases between. The CDR3 contains 15 residues. For the CDR3, the DNA is TGTGCCAGCAGCTCGAAAACGGGGAACACAGATACGCAGTATTTT. As protein: CASSSKTGNTDTQYF.

J is TRBJ1-1 and V is TRBV9, with no clear D. The CDR3 length is 15 residues. CDR1 is SGDLS and CDR2 is YYNGEE in the germline V gene. With 3 bases removed from V and 4 bases from J, the gap between germline ends came to 16 bases. CDR3 sequence reads: CASSGRTPGSTEAFF. CDR3 nucleotides: TGTGCCAGCAGCGGGAGGACCCCCGGGAGCACTGAAGCTTTCTTT.

This sequence joins TRBV14 and TRBJ2-1; maybe TRBD2 (5 bases). This CDR3 comprises 16 residues. Trimming left V 5 bases short and J 4 bases short, with 18 bases between. The germline V gene has CDR1 SGHDN and CDR2 FVKESK. The CDR3 nucleotides are TGTGCCAGCAGCGGACGCGGGCTATCGACGTACAATGAGCAGTTCTTC. Translation gives CASSGRGLSTYNEQFF.

The CDR3 DNA reads TGTGCCAGCAGTGAACGGGTAGCGACAGATACGCAGTATTTT. It translates to CASSERVATDTQYF. The chain is built from TRBV25-1 and TRBJ2-3; D is perhaps TRBD2 (5 bases). The CDR3 loop spans 14 amino acids. Germline V gives CDR1 MGHDK, CDR2 SYGVNS. Deletions cut 2 bases from V and 3 bases from J, with 9 bases between.

The rearrangement joins TRBV19 to TRBJ2-1, with a tentative D call TRBD2 (6 bases). V lost 10 bases and J lost 5, with 24 bases in between. The germline CDR1 and CDR2 sequences are LNHDA and SQIVND (reference sequence). The CDR3 loop spans 16 amino acids. CDR3 region: CATKRGDSKANNEQFF. In DNA, the CDR3 is TGTGCCACCAAAAGAGGGGACTCCAAAGCGAACAATGAGCAGTTCTTC. Full variable domain (remainder filled in from reference TRBV19 and TRBJ2-1): DGGITQSPKYLFRKEGQNVTLSCEQNLNHDAMYWYRQDPGQGLRLIYYSQIVNDFQKGDIAEGYSVSREKKESFPLTVTSAQKNPTAFYLCATKRGDSKANNEQFFGPGTRLTVL.

V is TRBV11-3 and J is TRBJ2-5, with D perhaps matching TRBD1 (5 bases). Germline V gene sequence: CDR1 SGHNT, CDR2 YENEEA. V shed 1 base and J shed 2 bases, with 17 bases lying between them. CDR3 length: 17 residues. The CDR3 nucleotides are TGTGCCAGCAGCTTAGGGATAGGGGCAGGGAATCAAGAGACCCAGTACTTC. This translates into CASSLGIGAGNQETQYF.

This clone is a singleton in its sample. V usage is TRBV7-3 and J usage is TRBJ2-5; TRBD2 might be the D (6 bases). V was shortened by 2 bases and J by 1 base, with 8 bases between the two germline ends. Germline V lookup: CDR1 SGHTA, CDR2 FQGTGA. The CDR3 length is 14 residues. This CDR3 reads CASSLGGAQETQYF. The CDR3 DNA reads as TGTGCCAGCAGCTTAGGCGGGGCCCAAGAGACCCAGTACTTC. The full variable domain, its missing parts supplied by reference TRBV7-3 and TRBJ2-5, is GAGVSQTPSNKVTEKGKYVELRCDPISGHTALYWYRQSLGQGPEFLIYFQGTGAADDSGLPNDRFFAVRPEGSVSTLKIQRTERGDSAVYLCASSLGGAQETQYFGPGTRLLVL.

The chain recombines TRBV11-2 with TRBJ2-3, with 10 bases lining up with TRBD2. Germline V gives CDR1 SGHAT, CDR2 FQNNGV. V trimming: 4 bases; J trimming: 2 bases; junction bases outside the gene matches: 6. The CDR3 is made up of 16 amino acids. CDR3 nucleotides: TGTGCCAGCAGCTCTAGGACTAGCGGTTTCACAGATACGCAGTATTTT. It yields the protein CASSSRTSGFTDTQYF.